The rows below give T cell receptor beta chains drawn from one sample of a study of OX40 agonist ivuxolimab in advanced cancers. Generated by immunoSEQ multiplex PCR, the TCRdb table keeps only in-frame clones and is missing some. The sample holds roughly 60,000 clones, about 90% seen once. The source was CD4+ or CD8+ T cells sorted from blood, collected in a trial of the OX40 agonist ivuxolimab. These receptors came from an adult with an advanced solid tumor such as melanoma, head and neck, liver or kidney cancer. Each CDR3 is given with its conserved first and last residue. Clone size is not always given. Where it is, it says once, few, many or a class for expanded clones.

size	V	CDR3
-	TRBV7-9	CASSLVTDEQYF
-	TRBV1	CTSSRRLRQETQYF
few	TRBV27	CASSLTRTGNQPQHF
-	TRBV7-9	CASSSPAGGEAPGELFF
-	TRBV5-6	CASSPRWWDTEAFF
-	TRBV9	CASGLTSGSRNEQFF
-	TRBV6-4	CASSEWQNTEAFF
-	TRBV6-5	CASSSGGGNQPQHF
-	TRBV19	CASSILPNMGELFF
-	TRBV21-1	CASLTTTWVYEQYF
-	TRBV7-8	CASSLHPGTGIYEQYF
-	TRBV5-1	CASSLYGGDTEAFF
-	TRBV6-5	CASSSGQGADTQYF
few	TRBV7-5	CARSLEGESTEAFF
-	TRBV5-4	CASRGDTTSKNIQYF
-	TRBV7-2	CASSLTGNELYEQYF
-	TRBV27	CASSTGSGNTIYF
-	TRBV13	CASFPTGANYGYTF
once	TRBV7-2	CASSPTGGKTYEQYF
-	TRBV19	CASSIDSYQPQHF
-	TRBV7-2	CASSYTSGAGDTQYF
-	TRBV7-2	CASRTRTGVVSSEQFF
-	TRBV6-6	CASTYGTRAHEQYF
-	TRBV2	CASSEASGSYEQYF
-	TRBV13	CASSPPGKETQYF
-	TRBV28	CASSLHLDRSYGYTF
few	TRBV28	CASSLWAGELFF
few	TRBV27	CASSGGDAVSGGYTF
-	TRBV6-6	CASSYVAGEHTDTQYF
-	TRBV28	CASSFWGRESNQPQHF
-	TRBV6-5	CASSSQAPYDTQYF
once	TRBV7-2	CASSRPGQGANEQYF
-	TRBV6-6	CASSGMGGRVNEQFF
-	TRBV5-1	CASSPGEYGELFF
once	TRBV9	CASSVSAYENTEAFF
-	TRBV10-2	CASSLRKEGGISSYEQYF
-	TRBV7-9	CASSATGTGAAGELFF
-	TRBV28	CASSANLADYEQYF
-	TRBV5-6	CASSGLRRDRGTEAFF
-	TRBV2	CASSYSIFDNEQFF
-	TRBV28	CASDVSAEITSTDTQYF
-	TRBV5-4	CASSLVSPINYGYTF
-	TRBV4-1	CASSQDSLGPEQFF
-	TRBV7-9	CASSAPGGSSYNEQFF
-	TRBV2	CASSVETSGYEQYF
-	TRBV9	CASSVSGGRASDTQYF
-	TRBV5-6	CASSSLVGAGYNEQFF
-	TRBV27	CATGKQGSQPQHF
-	TRBV7-9	CASSLGLANEQFF